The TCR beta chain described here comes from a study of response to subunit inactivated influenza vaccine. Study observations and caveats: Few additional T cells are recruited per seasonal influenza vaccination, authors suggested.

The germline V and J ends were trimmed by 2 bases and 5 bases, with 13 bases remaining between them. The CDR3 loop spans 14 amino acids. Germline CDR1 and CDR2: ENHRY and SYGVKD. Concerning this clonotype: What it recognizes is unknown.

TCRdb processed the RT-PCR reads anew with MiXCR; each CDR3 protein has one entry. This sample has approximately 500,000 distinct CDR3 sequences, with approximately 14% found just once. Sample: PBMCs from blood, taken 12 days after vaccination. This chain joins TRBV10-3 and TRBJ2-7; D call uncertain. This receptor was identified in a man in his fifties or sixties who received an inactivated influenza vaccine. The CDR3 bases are TGTGCCATCAGTGAGGCCACCTTGGGTAACGAGCAGTACTTC. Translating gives CAISEATLGNEQYF.